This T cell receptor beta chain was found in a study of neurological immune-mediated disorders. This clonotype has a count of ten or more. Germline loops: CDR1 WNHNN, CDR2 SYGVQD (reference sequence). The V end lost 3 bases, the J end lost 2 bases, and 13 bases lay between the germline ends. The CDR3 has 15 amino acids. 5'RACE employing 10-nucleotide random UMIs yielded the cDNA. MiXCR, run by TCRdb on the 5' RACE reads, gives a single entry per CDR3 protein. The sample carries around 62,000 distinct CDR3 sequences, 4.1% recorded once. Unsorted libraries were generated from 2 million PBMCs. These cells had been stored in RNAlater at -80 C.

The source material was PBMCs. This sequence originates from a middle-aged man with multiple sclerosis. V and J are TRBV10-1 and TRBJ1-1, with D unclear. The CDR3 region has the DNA TGCGCCAGCAGTGAACGGATAACAGCCAACACTGAAGCTTTCTTT. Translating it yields CASSERITANTEAFF.